Presented here are 2 T cell receptor beta chains from one specimen sequenced in a study of cytomegalovirus exposure and HLA in healthy donors. Generated by immunoSEQ multiplex PCR, the TCRdb table keeps only in-frame clones and is missing some. The data contain 130,000 to 150,000 clones, over 80% of them singletons. Sequencing was done on a sample of PBMCs. The receptor set was obtained from a man between 18 and 35 years old in good health and CMV-seropositive.

This clone has a single count. CDR3 residues: CASSTRGPPETQYF. DNA for the CDR3: TGTGCCAGCAGCACCCGGGGTCCCCCAGAGACCCAGTACTTC. The chain is built from TRBV7-2 and TRBJ2-5, with D perhaps matching TRBD2 (5 bases). CDR1 SGHTA and CDR2 FQGNSA come from the germline V gene. The CDR3 length is 14 residues. V was clipped by 5 bases and J by 4 bases, with 14 bases between them. The entire variable domain, with the rest obtained from reference TRBV7-2 and TRBJ2-5, is as follows: GAGVSQSPSNKVTEKGKDVELRCDPISGHTALYWYRQSLGQGLEFLIYFQGNSAPDKSGLPSDRFSAERTGGSVSTLTIQRTQQEDSAVYLCASSTRGPPETQYFGPGTRLLVL.

This chain joins TRBV13 and TRBJ1-6; TRBD1 aligns across 7 bases. Germline CDR1 PRHDT, CDR2 FYEKMQ (reference sequence). The CDR3 sequence is 13 residues long. V shed 5 bases and J 5 bases; nucleotides not matched to a gene: 0. CDR3 sequence (DNA): TGTGCCAGCAGCGACAGGGATAATTCACCCCTCCACTTT. It codes for CASSDRDNSPLHF. The full variable domain, its missing parts supplied by reference TRBV13 and TRBJ1-6, is AAGVIQSPRHLIKEKRETATLKCYPIPRHDTVYWYQQGPGQDPQFLISFYEKMQSDKGSIPDRFSAQQFSDYHSELNMSSLELGDSALYFCASSDRDNSPLHFGNGTRLTVT.